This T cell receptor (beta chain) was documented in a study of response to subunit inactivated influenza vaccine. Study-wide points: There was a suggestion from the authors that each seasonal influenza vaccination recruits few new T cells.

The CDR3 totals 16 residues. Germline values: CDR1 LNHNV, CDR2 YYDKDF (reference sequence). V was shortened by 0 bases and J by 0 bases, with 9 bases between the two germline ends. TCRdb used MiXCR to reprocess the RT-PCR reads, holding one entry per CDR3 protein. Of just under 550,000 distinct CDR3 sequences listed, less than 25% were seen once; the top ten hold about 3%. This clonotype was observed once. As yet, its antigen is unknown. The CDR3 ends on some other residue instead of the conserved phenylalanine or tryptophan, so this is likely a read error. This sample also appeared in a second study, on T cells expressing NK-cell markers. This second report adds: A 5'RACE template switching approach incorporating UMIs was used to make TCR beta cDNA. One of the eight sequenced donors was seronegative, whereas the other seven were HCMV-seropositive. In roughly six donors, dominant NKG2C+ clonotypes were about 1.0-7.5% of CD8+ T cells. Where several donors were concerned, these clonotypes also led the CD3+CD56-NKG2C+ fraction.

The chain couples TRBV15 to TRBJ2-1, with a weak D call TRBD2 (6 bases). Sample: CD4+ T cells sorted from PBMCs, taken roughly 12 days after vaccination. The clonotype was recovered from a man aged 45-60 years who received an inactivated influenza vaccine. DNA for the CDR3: TGTGCCACCAGCAGAGAGGGGGGAAGCTCCTACAATGAGCAGTTCTTG. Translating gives CATSREGGSSYNEQFL.